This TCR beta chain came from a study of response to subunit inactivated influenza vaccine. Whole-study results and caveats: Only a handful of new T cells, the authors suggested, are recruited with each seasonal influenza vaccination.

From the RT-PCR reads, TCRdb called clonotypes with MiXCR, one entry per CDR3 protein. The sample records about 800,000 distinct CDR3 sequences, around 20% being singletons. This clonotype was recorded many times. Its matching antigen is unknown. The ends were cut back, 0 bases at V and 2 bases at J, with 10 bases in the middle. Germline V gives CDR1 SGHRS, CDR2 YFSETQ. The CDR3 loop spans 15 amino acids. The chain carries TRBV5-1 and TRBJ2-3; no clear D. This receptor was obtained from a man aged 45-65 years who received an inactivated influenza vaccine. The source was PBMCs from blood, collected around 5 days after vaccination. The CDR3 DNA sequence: TGCGCCAGCAGCTTGGGCGGAGCACTCACAGATACGCAGTATTTT. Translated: CASSLGGALTDTQYF.